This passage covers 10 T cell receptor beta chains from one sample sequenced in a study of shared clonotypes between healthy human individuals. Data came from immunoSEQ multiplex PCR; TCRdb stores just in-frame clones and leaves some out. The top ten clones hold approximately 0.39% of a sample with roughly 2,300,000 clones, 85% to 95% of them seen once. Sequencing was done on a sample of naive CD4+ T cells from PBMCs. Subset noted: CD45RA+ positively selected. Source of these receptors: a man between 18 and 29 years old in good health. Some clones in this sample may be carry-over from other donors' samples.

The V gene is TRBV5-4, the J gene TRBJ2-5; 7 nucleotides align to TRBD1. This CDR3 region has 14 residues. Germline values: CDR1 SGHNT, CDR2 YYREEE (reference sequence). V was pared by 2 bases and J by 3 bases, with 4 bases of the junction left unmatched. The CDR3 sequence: CASSFRQGKETQYF. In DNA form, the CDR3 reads TGTGCCAGCAGCTTCCGACAGGGTAAAGAGACCCAGTACTTC.

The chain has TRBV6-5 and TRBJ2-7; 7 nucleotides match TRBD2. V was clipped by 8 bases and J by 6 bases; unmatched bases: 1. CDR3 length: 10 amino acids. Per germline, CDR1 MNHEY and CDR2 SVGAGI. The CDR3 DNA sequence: TGTGCCAGCCGCGGGGGCGAGCAGTACTTC. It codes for CASRGGEQYF.

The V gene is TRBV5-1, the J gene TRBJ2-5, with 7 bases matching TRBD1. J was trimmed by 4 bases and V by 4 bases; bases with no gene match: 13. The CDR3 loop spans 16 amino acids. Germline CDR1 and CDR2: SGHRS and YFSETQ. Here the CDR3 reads CASSPMAKTGLETQYF. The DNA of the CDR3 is TGCGCCAGCAGCCCGATGGCGAAGACAGGGCTAGAGACCCAGTACTTC.

CDR3 nucleotide sequence: TGTGCCAGCAGCCCGCCCAGGGGGTCCGAGCAGTACTTC. It is translated as CASSPPRGSEQYF. The genes are TRBV11-3 and TRBJ2-7; 7 bases are a match to TRBD1. After removal of 5 bases from V and 6 bases from J, the junction contained 7 bases not matched to a gene. This CDR3 contains 13 residues. Germline CDR1 SGHNT, CDR2 YENEEA.

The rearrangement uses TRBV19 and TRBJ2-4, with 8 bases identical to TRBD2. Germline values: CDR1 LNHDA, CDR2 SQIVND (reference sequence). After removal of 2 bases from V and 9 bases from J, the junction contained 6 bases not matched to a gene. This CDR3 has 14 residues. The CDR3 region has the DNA TGTGCCAGTAGTATAAGTCACCGGGGGGGCATTCAGTACTTC. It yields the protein CASSISHRGGIQYF.

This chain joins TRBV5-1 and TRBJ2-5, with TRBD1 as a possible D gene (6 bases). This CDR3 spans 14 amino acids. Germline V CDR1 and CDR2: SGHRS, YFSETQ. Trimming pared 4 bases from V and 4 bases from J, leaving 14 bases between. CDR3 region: CASSPRQEGETQYF. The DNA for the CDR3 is TGCGCCAGCAGCCCGAGACAGGAAGGAGAGACCCAGTACTTC.

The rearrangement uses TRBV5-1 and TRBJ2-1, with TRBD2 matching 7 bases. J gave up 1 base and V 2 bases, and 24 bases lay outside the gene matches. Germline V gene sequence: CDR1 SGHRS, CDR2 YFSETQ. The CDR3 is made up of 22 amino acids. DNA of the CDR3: TGCGCCAGCAGCTTACCCGGGTTAGGCGGGAGAAGAGGCTTGAGGTCCTACAATGAGCAGTTCTTC. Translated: CASSLPGLGGRRGLRSYNEQFF.

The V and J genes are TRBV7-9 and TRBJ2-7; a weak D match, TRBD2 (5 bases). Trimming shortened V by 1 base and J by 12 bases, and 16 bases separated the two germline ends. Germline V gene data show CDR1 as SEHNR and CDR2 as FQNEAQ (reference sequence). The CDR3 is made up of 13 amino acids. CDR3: CASSLEDGLPGYF. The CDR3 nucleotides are TGTGCCAGCAGCTTAGAGGACGGACTCCCGGGGTACTTC.

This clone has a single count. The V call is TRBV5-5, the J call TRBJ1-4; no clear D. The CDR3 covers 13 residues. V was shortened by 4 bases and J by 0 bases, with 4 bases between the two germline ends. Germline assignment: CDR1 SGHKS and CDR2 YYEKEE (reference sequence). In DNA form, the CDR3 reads TGTGCCAGCAGCATTGCAACTAATGAAAAACTGTTTTTT. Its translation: CASSIATNEKLFF.

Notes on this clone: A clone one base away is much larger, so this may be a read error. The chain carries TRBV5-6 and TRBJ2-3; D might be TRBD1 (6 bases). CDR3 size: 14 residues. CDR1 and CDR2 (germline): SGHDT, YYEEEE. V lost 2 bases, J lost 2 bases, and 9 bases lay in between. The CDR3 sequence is CASSLDRNTDTQYF. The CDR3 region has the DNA TGTGCCAGCAGCTTAGACAGGAACACAGATACGCAGTATTTT.